These T cell receptor beta chains were read from a single sample in a study of CD8 T cells in ankylosing spondylitis. TCRdb analysed the 5' RACE reads with MiXCR anew, one entry per CDR3 protein. The repertoire has 200,000 to 300,000 distinct CDR3 sequences, about 11% of them found once; the top ten carry 2.6%. The sample was blood, either unsorted or a sorted T cell fraction (not recorded which). The receptors shown here come from a male donor with ankylosing spondylitis or in good health (not recorded which). Each CDR3 is given without its conserved first and last residue. The order of the fields is V gene, CDR3 length, CDR3 protein.

v_call: TRBV20-1
cdr3_length: 13
cdr3_aa: SARDLAVNTGELF

v_call: TRBV12-3/TRBV12-4
cdr3_length: 13
cdr3_aa: ASSSGGAGNTEAF

v_call: TRBV27
cdr3_length: 13
cdr3_aa: ASSLSFDRAREQY

v_call: TRBV20-1
cdr3_length: 9
cdr3_aa: SAIRGLEAF

v_call: TRBV7-8
cdr3_length: 13
cdr3_aa: ASSPIRTLGEKLF

v_call: TRBV7-9
cdr3_length: 14
cdr3_aa: ASRSTGTVGSDGYT

v_call: TRBV6-1
cdr3_length: 12
cdr3_aa: ASSPPGTKSEQY

v_call: TRBV18
cdr3_length: 12
cdr3_aa: ASSPPGGNTEAF

v_call: TRBV4-1
cdr3_length: 12
cdr3_aa: ASSHYTEGTEAF

v_call: TRBV11-2
cdr3_length: 10
cdr3_aa: ASSPWGRELF

v_call: TRBV5-1
cdr3_length: 11
cdr3_aa: ASSAIMNTEAF

v_call: TRBV9
cdr3_length: 9
cdr3_aa: ASSEGGEQY

v_call: TRBV20-1
cdr3_length: 10
cdr3_aa: GVGQGSYEQY

v_call: TRBV11-2
cdr3_length: 14
cdr3_aa: ASSLMTGASYNEQF

v_call: TRBV29-1
cdr3_length: 13
cdr3_aa: SVEVNRDRNYGYT

v_call: TRBV20-1
cdr3_length: 13
cdr3_aa: SASSGGVKTDTQY

v_call: TRBV29-1
cdr3_length: 8
cdr3_aa: SVERETQY

v_call: TRBV25-1
cdr3_length: 13
cdr3_aa: ASSEEQMVDTEAF

v_call: TRBV19
cdr3_length: 12
cdr3_aa: ASSDPFSTDTQY

v_call: TRBV20-1
cdr3_length: 9
cdr3_aa: SARVVYEQY

v_call: TRBV12-3/TRBV12-4
cdr3_length: 17
cdr3_aa: ASSLSFGTQRGHYNEQF

v_call: TRBV4-2
cdr3_length: 13
cdr3_aa: ASSPAASGNNEQF

v_call: TRBV5-1
cdr3_length: 15
cdr3_aa: ASSNTRITSNTGELF

v_call: TRBV27
cdr3_length: 11
cdr3_aa: ASSRALRYEQY

v_call: TRBV6-5
cdr3_length: 14
cdr3_aa: ASSYSRTLGRSPLH

v_call: TRBV7-8
cdr3_length: 13
cdr3_aa: ASSSYRANTGELF

v_call: TRBV5-1
cdr3_length: 13
cdr3_aa: ASSSGTGAWTEAF

v_call: TRBV12-3/TRBV12-4
cdr3_length: 12
cdr3_aa: ASSLALREGRQF

v_call: TRBV20-1
cdr3_length: 13
cdr3_aa: SASPMTGFNQPQH

v_call: TRBV10-3
cdr3_length: 11
cdr3_aa: AIRGDRGGEQY

v_call: TRBV12-3/TRBV12-4
cdr3_length: 15
cdr3_aa: ASSLGDGGTGTYEQY

v_call: TRBV6-1
cdr3_length: 17
cdr3_aa: ASRLSLPLGTSGSDEQF

v_call: TRBV7-2
cdr3_length: 13
cdr3_aa: ASSLRGIENSPLH

v_call: TRBV3-1
cdr3_length: 11
cdr3_aa: AAGARGQETQY

v_call: TRBV30
cdr3_length: 11
cdr3_aa: AWSVIFAGELF

v_call: TRBV6-5
cdr3_length: 10
cdr3_aa: ASSNGVDTQY

v_call: TRBV30
cdr3_length: 10
cdr3_aa: AWDLGLYGYT

v_call: TRBV20-1
cdr3_length: 11
cdr3_aa: SAVIGTGREQY

v_call: TRBV29-1
cdr3_length: 11
cdr3_aa: SVAGQPNEKLF

v_call: TRBV7-9
cdr3_length: 12
cdr3_aa: ASSLVSRTDTQY

v_call: TRBV12-3/TRBV12-4
cdr3_length: 9
cdr3_aa: ASTLGGEAF

v_call: TRBV5-1
cdr3_length: 12
cdr3_aa: ASSSGQAFHEQF

v_call: TRBV5-1
cdr3_length: 12
cdr3_aa: ASRAGFEGETQY

v_call: TRBV7-2
cdr3_length: 12
cdr3_aa: ASSSGPYTDTQY

v_call: TRBV20-1
cdr3_length: 9
cdr3_aa: SANRGNEAF

v_call: TRBV6-5
cdr3_length: 14
cdr3_aa: ASSYSRTGGYPGYT

v_call: TRBV14
cdr3_length: 13
cdr3_aa: ASSRSTPWDEKLF

v_call: TRBV20-1
cdr3_length: 12
cdr3_aa: SAIGQGFLYEQY

v_call: TRBV25-1
cdr3_length: 14
cdr3_aa: ASSESAGFVNNEQF